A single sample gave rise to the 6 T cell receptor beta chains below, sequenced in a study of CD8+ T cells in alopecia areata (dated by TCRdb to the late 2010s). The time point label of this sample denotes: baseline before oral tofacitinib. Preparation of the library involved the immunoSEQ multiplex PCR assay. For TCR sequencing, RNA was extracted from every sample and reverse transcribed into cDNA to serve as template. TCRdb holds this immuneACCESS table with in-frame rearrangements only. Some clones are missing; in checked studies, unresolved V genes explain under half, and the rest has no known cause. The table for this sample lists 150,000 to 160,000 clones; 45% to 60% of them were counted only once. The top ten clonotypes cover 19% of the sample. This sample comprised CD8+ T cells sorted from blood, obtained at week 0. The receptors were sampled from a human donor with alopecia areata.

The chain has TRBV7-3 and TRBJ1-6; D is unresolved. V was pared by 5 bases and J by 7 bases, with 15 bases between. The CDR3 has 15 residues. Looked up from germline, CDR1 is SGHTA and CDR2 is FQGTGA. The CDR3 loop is CASSPTSGVNSPLHF. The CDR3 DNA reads TGTGCCAGCAGCCCAACGTCCGGGGTAAATTCACCCCTCCACTTT.

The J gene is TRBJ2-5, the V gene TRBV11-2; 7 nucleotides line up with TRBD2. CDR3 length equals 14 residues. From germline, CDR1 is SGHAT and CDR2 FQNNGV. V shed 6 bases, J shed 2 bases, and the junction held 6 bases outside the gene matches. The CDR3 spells CASSRPSGQETQYF. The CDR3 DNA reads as TGTGCCAGCAGTAGACCTAGCGGACAAGAGACCCAGTACTTC.

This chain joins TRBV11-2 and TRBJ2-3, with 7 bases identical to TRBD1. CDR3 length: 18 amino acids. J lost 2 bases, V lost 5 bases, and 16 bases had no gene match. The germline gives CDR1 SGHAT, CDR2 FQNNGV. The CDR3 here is CASSGIGHGTENTDTQYF. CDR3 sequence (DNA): TGTGCCAGCAGCGGAATAGGCCATGGGACAGAAAACACAGATACGCAGTATTTT.

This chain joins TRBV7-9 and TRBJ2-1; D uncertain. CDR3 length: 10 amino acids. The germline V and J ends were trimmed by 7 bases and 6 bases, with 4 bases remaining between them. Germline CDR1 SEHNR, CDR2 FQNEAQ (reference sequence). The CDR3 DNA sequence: TGTGCCAGCACCGGCAATGAGCAGTTCTTC. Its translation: CASTGNEQFF.

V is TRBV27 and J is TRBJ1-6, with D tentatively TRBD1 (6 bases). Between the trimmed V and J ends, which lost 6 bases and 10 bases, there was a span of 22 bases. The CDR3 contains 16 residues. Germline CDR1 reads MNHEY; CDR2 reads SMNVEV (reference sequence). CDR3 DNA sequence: TGTGCCAGCAGCCTCGTCCCAGGGGCCCCTAGCTCACCCCTCCACTTT. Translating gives CASSLVPGAPSSPLHF.

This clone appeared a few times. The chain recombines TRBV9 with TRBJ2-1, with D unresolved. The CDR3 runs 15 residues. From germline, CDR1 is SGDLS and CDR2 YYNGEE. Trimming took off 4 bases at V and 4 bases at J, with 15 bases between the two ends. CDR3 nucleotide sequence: TGTGCCAGCAGCCCCAGTTTGGCCGCTTACAATGAGCAGTTCTTC. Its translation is CASSPSLAAYNEQFF.